This T cell receptor beta chain derives from a study of cytomegalovirus exposure and HLA in healthy donors. Study findings and constraints: In a later analysis, HLA-associated beta chains showed higher expansion and lower generation probabilities than comparable chains.

The germline V gene has CDR1 SGHAT and CDR2 FQNNGV. The junction had 8 bases not matched to a gene; V was cut back by 5 bases and J by 2 bases. The CDR3 spans 16 residues. Remarks on this clone: Its antigen is unidentified.

The PCR had 60 Vbeta and 13 Jbeta primers. The assay was immunoSEQ multiplex PCR, and TCRdb's table has in-frame clones only and misses some. The table shows 90,000 to 150,000 clones, with about 85% occurring only once. The sequence was collected from a man between 45 and 60 years old in good health and CMV-seronegative. The sample taken for sequencing was PBMCs. This chain uses TRBV11-2 with TRBJ1-3, with 8 bases lining up with TRBD1. CDR3 amino acids: CASSRDRGKAGNTIYF. CDR3 nucleotides: TGTGCCAGCAGCCGTGACAGGGGAAAGGCTGGAAACACCATATATTTT.